This entry describes one T cell receptor (beta chain). This entry is derived from a study of blood T cell repertoires in COVID-19. About the study: The study drew acute and convalescent COVID-19 samples from the United States, Italy and Spain.

Germline-derived CDR1 and CDR2 are LNHDA and SQIVND (reference sequence). The CDR3 totals 16 residues. Trimming stripped 3 bases from V and 4 bases from J, with 17 bases between. Per the original data handling: Scientists estimated how many nucleated cells there were by amplifying reference gene primers. Measured with immunoSEQ multiplex PCR; TCRdb has only the in-frame clones, and not every one. The V and J calls and clone size are taken from that table; D and trimming were inferred from the DNA. The repertoire holds about 140,000 clones, with about 86% as singletons. The chain uses TRBV19 and TRBJ2-3; D might be TRBD2 (7 bases). This clonotype was obtained from a woman aged 60-75 years with acute or convalescent COVID-19. Source material: peripheral blood. CDR3 residues: CASSMPKGGGPDTQYF. The CDR3 DNA is TGTGCCAGTAGTATGCCAAAGGGGGGAGGGCCAGATACGCAGTATTTT.